These 21 T cell receptor beta chains originate from one sample sequenced in a study of blood T cell repertoires in COVID-19. Profiling relied on immunoSEQ multiplex PCR, and the TCRdb table lists in-frame clones only, not all of them. The data hold 70,000 to 95,000 clones, with around 83% observed a single time. Sequenced: peripheral blood. These receptors were collected from a woman between 45 and 65 years old with acute or convalescent COVID-19.

This clone was picked up one time. This sequence joins TRBV29-1 and TRBJ1-1; D uncertain. The CDR3 totals 12 residues. Between the trimmed V and J ends, which lost 7 bases and 1 base, there was a span of 10 bases. CDR1 SQVTM and CDR2 ANQGSEA come from the germline V gene. Written as DNA, the CDR3 is TGCAGCGGCCTACAGAGGAACACTGAAGCTTTCTTT. Translating gives CSGLQRNTEAFF. The full variable domain, in which reference TRBV29-1 and TRBJ1-1 provide the parts outside the CDR3, is SAVISQKPSRDICQRGTSLTIQCQVDSQVTMMFWYRQQPGQSLTLIATANQGSEATYESGFVIDKFPISRPNLTFSTLTVSNMSPEDSSIYLCSGLQRNTEAFFGQGTRLTVV.

The rearrangement links TRBV5-1 to TRBJ2-7; D possibly corresponds to TRBD1 (6 bases). Germline-derived CDR1 and CDR2 are SGHRS and YFSETQ. V lost 5 bases, J lost 0 bases, and 12 bases lay in between. This CDR3 is 14 amino acids long. CDR3 coding DNA: TGCGCCAGCAGGCCGGGACATAGCTCCTACGAGCAGTACTTC. Residues: CASRPGHSSYEQYF.

This clone showed up just once. The rearrangement uses TRBV19 and TRBJ1-1; 10 bases agree with TRBD1. CDR3 length: 15 residues. After removal of 4 bases from V and 4 bases from J, the junction contained 6 bases not matched to a gene. CDR1 LNHDA and CDR2 SQIVND come from the germline V gene (reference sequence). CDR3 bases: TGTGCCAGTAGTAGGGGACAGGGGTGGACCACTGAAGCTTTCTTT. Translating gives CASSRGQGWTTEAFF.

The chain couples TRBV4-1 to TRBJ2-7; TRBD2 matches 7 bases. The CDR3 loop spans 14 amino acids. The germline CDR1 and CDR2 sequences are MGHRA and YSYEKL. Trimming took 6 bases from V and 7 from J; bases not matched to a gene: 12. The CDR3 sequence is CASSQGGTVGEQYF. CDR3 nucleotide sequence: TGCGCCAGCAGTCAGGGAGGGACTGTGGGGGAGCAGTACTTC.

The gene calls are TRBV4-1 and TRBJ2-7, with 7 nucleotides matching TRBD2. V shed 3 bases, J shed 3 bases, and the junction held 11 bases outside the gene matches. The CDR3 length is 16 residues. The germline V gene encodes CDR1 MGHRA and CDR2 YSYEKL. The CDR3, as DNA: TGCGCCAGCAGCCACGGGGGGAGGGCAAGGTACTACGAGCAGTACTTC. Translated: CASSHGGRARYYEQYF.

The J gene is TRBJ1-3, the V gene TRBV30; D may be TRBD1 (6 bases). The CDR3 is made up of 14 amino acids. Germline CDR1 reads GTSNPN; CDR2 reads SVGIG (reference sequence). V lost 5 bases and J 2 bases, leaving 13 bases between the germline ends. CDR3 coding DNA: TGTGCCTGGGGGATCGGACAGACTGGAAACACCATATATTTT. It codes for CAWGIGQTGNTIYF.

Details on this clone: This specimen includes other DNA sequences encoding the same CDR3. The CDR3 loop is CASSLRAGGLGYTF. The CDR3 DNA reads TGTGCCAGCAGCTTGAGGGCAGGGGGCCTTGGCTACACCTTC. The V call is TRBV5-6, the J call TRBJ1-2; TRBD1 matches 8 bases. The germline V gene has CDR1 SGHDT and CDR2 YYEEEE. CDR3 length: 14 residues. The V and J ends lost 1 base and 7 bases, in that order; junction bases with no gene match: 6. The full variable domain, in which reference TRBV5-6 and TRBJ1-2 provide the parts outside the CDR3, is DAGVTQSPTHLIKTRGQQVTLRCSPKSGHDTVSWYQQALGQGPQFIFQYYEEEERQRGNFPDRFSGHQFPNYSSELNVNALLLGDSALYLCASSLRAGGLGYTFGSGTRLTVV.

The chain couples TRBV6-2 or TRBV6-3 to TRBJ2-2, with TRBD2 identical over 14 bases. This CDR3 is 19 amino acids long. Per the germline V gene, CDR1 is MNHEY and CDR2 is SVGEGT. With 2 bases clipped from V and 5 bases from J, the junction kept 10 bases outside the gene matches. CDR3 coding DNA: TGTGCCAGCAGTTACCCAACAGGACTAGCGGGAGGTAGAACCGGGGAGCTGTTTTTT. It codes for CASSYPTGLAGGRTGELFF.

V and J are TRBV29-1 and TRBJ2-5; TRBD2 matches 11 bases. Germline V CDR1 and CDR2: SQVTM, ANQGSEA. This CDR3 comprises 16 residues. Trimming took 5 bases from V and 1 from J; bases not matched to a gene: 9. The CDR3 sequence: CSVPPRGLAVQETQYF. The CDR3, as DNA: TGCAGCGTTCCCCCAAGGGGACTAGCGGTCCAAGAGACCCAGTACTTC.

The chain recombines TRBV20-1 with TRBJ1-4; 7 nucleotides agree with TRBD1. With V trimmed by 3 bases and J by 0 bases, 7 bases remained unmatched. CDR3 length: 16 amino acids. CDR1 DFQATT and CDR2 SNEGSKA come from the germline V gene (reference sequence). The CDR3 spells CSASPGTEATNEKLFF. The CDR3 nucleotides read TGCAGTGCTAGTCCGGGGACAGAGGCAACTAATGAAAAACTGTTTTTT.

The V call is TRBV12-3 or TRBV12-4, the J call TRBJ2-4, with TRBD2 matching 8 bases. The V and J ends lost 5 bases and 9 bases, in that order; junction bases with no gene match: 6. This CDR3 has 13 amino acids. CDR3 nucleotide sequence: TGTGCCAGCAGTGGGGGGACTAGTCTCATTCAGTACTTC. This encodes CASSGGTSLIQYF.

The chain combines TRBV28 with TRBJ2-5; 12 bases fit TRBD2. The germline V gene encodes CDR1 MDHEN and CDR2 SYDVKM. Trimming at V came to 3 bases and at J to 2 bases, leaving 4 bases not matched to a gene. This CDR3 spans 16 amino acids. The CDR3 spells CASSLTSGRGQETQYF. Here the CDR3 DNA reads TGTGCCAGCAGTTTGACTAGCGGGAGAGGGCAAGAGACCCAGTACTTC.

The chain carries TRBV9 and TRBJ2-2, with 7 bases lining up with TRBD2. V lost 3 bases to trimming and J lost 3 bases; unmatched junction nucleotides: 8. CDR1 and CDR2 from the germline V gene are SGDLS and YYNGEE. This CDR3 has 16 residues. In nucleotides, the CDR3 is TGTGCCAGCAGCGCATCGACTAGCAGCTACACCGGGGAGCTGTTTTTT. This translates into CASSASTSSYTGELFF. The variable domain in full, completed from reference TRBV9 and TRBJ2-2, reads DSGVTQTPKHLITATGQRVTLRCSPRSGDLSVYWYQQSLDQGLQFLIQYYNGEERAKGNILERFSAQQFPDLHSELNLSSLELGDSALYFCASSASTSSYTGELFFGEGSRLTVL.

This chain uses TRBV19 with TRBJ2-5; tentative D call: TRBD1 (6 bases). Germline CDR1 reads LNHDA; CDR2 reads SQIVND (reference sequence). The CDR3 is made up of 14 amino acids. Trimming took 3 bases from V and 4 from J, leaving 12 bases between them. CDR3 amino acids: CASSIRGPPETQYF. CDR3 DNA: TGTGCCAGTAGTATCAGGGGTCCCCCAGAGACCCAGTACTTC.

This chain joins TRBV5-8 and TRBJ2-7; perhaps TRBD2 as D (5 bases). CDR1 is SGHTS, CDR2 YDEGEE, per germline. V was shortened by 3 bases and J by 3 bases, with 7 bases between the two germline ends. The CDR3 length is 12 residues. The CDR3 DNA is TGTGCCAGCAGCTCGGGATACTACGAGCAGTACTTC. Its protein product is CASSSGYYEQYF.

V and J are TRBV4-2 and TRBJ2-1, with TRBD2 identical over 7 bases. This CDR3 is built from 17 residues. The germline CDR1 and CDR2 sequences are LGHNA and YNFKEQ. The ends lost 0 bases at V and 3 bases at J; junction bases unmatched: 8. The CDR3 DNA is TGTGCCAGCAGCCAAGATTCTCTAGCGGCAAGCTACAATGAGCAGTTCTTC. This sequence encodes CASSQDSLAASYNEQFF.

The CDR3 loop reads CASSPRSSTSYNSPLHF. CDR3 sequence (DNA): TGTGCCAGCAGCCCCCGATCCAGTACCTCCTATAATTCACCCCTCCACTTT. The V gene is TRBV3-1 (or the pseudogene TRBV3-2), the J gene TRBJ1-6; D gene ambiguous. This CDR3 has 17 residues. V was shortened by 4 bases and J by 0 bases, with 13 bases between the two germline ends. CDR1 is LGHDT, CDR2 YNNKEL, per germline (reference sequence).

The chain employs TRBV29-1 and TRBJ1-2, with 7 bases identical to TRBD1. CDR1 is SQVTM, CDR2 ANQGSEA, per germline. The CDR3 is 14 amino acids. Germline trimming cut 5 bases from V and 1 base from J; bases unmatched to any gene: 7. The DNA for the CDR3 is TGCAGCGTTAAGCCCGGACAGGATAACTATGGCTACACCTTC. It yields the protein CSVKPGQDNYGYTF.

CDR3: CAISAGAGVDTQYF. The CDR3 region has the DNA TGTGCCATCAGTGCAGGGGCGGGAGTAGATACGCAGTATTTT. This chain uses TRBV10-3 with TRBJ2-3; possibly TRBD2 for D (7 bases). Trimming pared 4 bases from V and 5 bases from J, leaving 13 bases between. Per germline, CDR1 ENHRY and CDR2 SYGVKD. The CDR3 contains 14 residues.

CDR3 loop: CASSLAVDRAVLHF. In nucleotides, the CDR3 is TGTGCCAGCAGCTTAGCGGTCGACAGGGCGGTCCTCCACTTT. The chain combines TRBV7-9 with TRBJ1-6; TRBD1 aligns across 7 bases. Trimming took 0 bases from V and 15 from J; bases not matched to a gene: 8. This CDR3 contains 14 residues. CDR1 SEHNR and CDR2 FQNEAQ come from the germline V gene (reference sequence).

The rearrangement links TRBV11-2 to TRBJ1-6, with a possible D match to TRBD1 (6 bases). Trimming pared 5 bases from V and 0 bases from J, leaving 17 bases between. The CDR3 is 18 amino acids. CDR1 is SGHAT and CDR2 is FQNNGV in the germline V gene. The CDR3: CASSPVAGASSYNSPLHF. The CDR3 DNA is TGTGCCAGCAGCCCAGTAGCGGGGGCCAGCTCCTATAATTCACCCCTCCACTTT.